This TCR beta chain stems from a study of blood T cell repertoires in COVID-19. Study background: Donors in the United States, Italy and Spain gave samples during acute or convalescent COVID-19. Sample material is recorded as cDNA or gDNA derived from T cells, B-cell-depleted T cells, or PBMCs.

The germline gives CDR1 SGHTA, CDR2 FQGNSA. The CDR3 is 14 residues long. With 4 bases removed from V and 4 bases from J, the gap between germline ends came to 10 bases. In the original workflow: Amplified reference gene primers provided the basis for estimating nucleated cell counts. Sequenced by immunoSEQ multiplex PCR; TCRdb stores in-frame clones only, minus some. V, J and clone size derive from that table, while D and trimming were established from the DNA sequence. The sample has about 240,000 clones, about four fifths seen once. Material: peripheral blood. The chain uses TRBV7-2 and TRBJ2-2, with a tentative D call TRBD1 (6 bases). The sequence derives from a man aged 25 to 40 who had recovered from COVID-19. The CDR3 bases are TGTGCCAGCAGCTCAGGGGCGGGCACCGGGGAGCTGTTTTTT. Translating gives CASSSGAGTGELFF. The variable domain in full, with the rest retrieved from reference TRBV7-2 and TRBJ2-2, is GAGVSQSPSNKVTEKGKDVELRCDPISGHTALYWYRQSLGQGLEFLIYFQGNSAPDKSGLPSDRFSAERTGGSVSTLTIQRTQQEDSAVYLCASSSGAGTGELFFGEGSRLTVL.